This record concerns one T cell receptor beta chain sequence. Its cognate antigen is unknown. The CDR3 has 15 residues. J lost 4 bases, V lost 3 bases, and 4 bases had no gene match. The V gene's germline CDR1 is SGHRS and CDR2 YFSETQ. Data came from immunoSEQ multiplex PCR; TCRdb stores just in-frame clones and leaves some out. This table holds tens of thousands of clones, about 89% found once. This entry belongs to a study of T cell responses to AZD1222 COVID-19 vaccine. Study findings and constraints: A mostly white British donor set with more females was recruited, and clonal diversity was possibly underestimated.

This chain joins TRBV5-1 and TRBJ2-5; the match to TRBD1 covers 12 bases. The source of this sequence is an adult who received the AZD1222 COVID-19 vaccine. The specimen comprised peripheral blood, sampled 28 days after the second AZD1222 dose. CDR3 amino acids: CASSWGQGAGETQYF. For the CDR3, the DNA is TGCGCCAGCAGCTGGGGACAGGGGGCGGGAGAGACCCAGTACTTC.